This TCR beta chain was recorded in a study of blood T cells in healthy people across ages. Trimming at V came to 1 base and at J to 14 bases, leaving 11 bases not matched to a gene. The germline gives CDR1 LGHNA, CDR2 YNFKEQ. The CDR3 length is 15 residues. A second PCR of about 7 to 11 cycles used a sample-barcoded 5' primer and a J-beta primer mix. One entry per CDR3 protein, called by TCRdb with MiXCR from the 5' RACE reads. The sample consists of approximately 810,000 distinct CDR3 sequences, under 40% of them appearing once. This clonotype was sampled from a young man in good health. This rearrangement joins TRBV4-2 to TRBJ1-6; TRBD1 agrees at 7 bases. Sample: blood. The CDR3 spells CASSQGAGTDYALHF. CDR3 DNA sequence: TGTGCCAGCAGCCAAGGAGCCGGGACAGATTACGCCCTCCACTTT.